This TCR beta chain appears in the sequencing data of a study of persistence of HIV-infected CD4 T cells. Study details: Isolated cells were CMV- and HIV-1 Gag-responding CD4+ T cells. Study-level results: TCR oligoclonality correlated with proviral oligoclonality in the same sorted populations. Antigen-responding cells were enriched for degenerate expanded CDR3beta sequences. CMV- and Gag-responding cells had lower TCRbeta richness than CD3/CD28-responding cells.

Cells were stimulated with CMV-infected fibroblast lysates at approximately 10 ug/mL. CD40L-negative CD69-negative CD45RO-high memory CD4+ T cells were sorted as populations depleted of antigen-responding cells. This clone has just a few counts. The antigen is unknown. Germline CDR1 and CDR2: SGHKS and YYEKEE (reference sequence). CDR3 length: 15 amino acids. The germline V and J ends were trimmed by 6 bases and 2 bases, with 15 bases remaining between them. This was the immunoSEQ version 4 assay in survey mode. The method was immunoSEQ multiplex PCR; TCRdb's version includes in-frame clones alone and lacks a portion of them. This sample carries 25,000 to 35,000 clones, over 65% of them seen once, and the ten largest clones take about 0.75%.

The chain couples TRBV5-5 to TRBJ1-5, with D perhaps TRBD1 (6 bases). Sample: CD4+ T cells sorted from PBMCs after approximately 20-hour stimulation, taken from a patient who received antiretroviral therapy. The TCR comes from an adult woman with HIV who was CMV-seropositive. The DNA for the CDR3 is TGTGCCAGCAACCAACAGGGTAAGGGCAATCAGCCCCAGCATTTT. Translation: CASNQQGKGNQPQHF.